Following are 21 T cell receptor beta chains from one sample sequenced in a study of blood T cell repertoires in COVID-19. The table came from immunoSEQ multiplex PCR; TCRdb's copy has only in-frame clones and leaves some out. Of about 50,000 clones detected, over 70% appear once; the ten largest clones hold 12%. Source material: peripheral blood. These receptors originate from a human donor with active COVID-19. The donor label of this sample is uncertain.

J is TRBJ2-3 and V is TRBV19; 11 nucleotides agree with TRBD2. The CDR3 extends over 17 amino acids. CDR1 and CDR2 (germline): LNHDA, SQIVND (reference sequence). Losses at the gene ends were 10 bases for V and 3 bases for J; bases not matched to a gene: 15. This chain's CDR3 is CATRSGGGNAVTDTQYF. The CDR3 region has the DNA TGTGCCACACGTAGCGGGGGGGGTAACGCGGTTACAGATACGCAGTATTTT.

There are a few counts of this clone. The genes are TRBV27 and TRBJ1-6; 8 bases are shared with TRBD1. J lost 6 bases, V lost 5 bases, and 6 bases had no gene match. This CDR3 is 15 amino acids long. Germline V lookup: CDR1 MNHEY, CDR2 SMNVEV (reference sequence). CDR3 DNA: TGTGCCAGCAGTCCAACCGACAGGGGTAATTCACCCCTCCACTTT. Amino acid sequence: CASSPTDRGNSPLHF.

The rearrangement links TRBV2 to TRBJ2-2; TRBD1 might be the D (5 bases). Germline loops: CDR1 SNHLY, CDR2 FYNNEI. The CDR3 runs to 14 residues. V lost 4 bases and J 1 base, leaving 7 bases between the germline ends. In nucleotides, the CDR3 is TGTGCCAGCAGTGTGACAGAGAACACCGGGGAGCTGTTTTTT. Amino acid sequence: CASSVTENTGELFF. The full variable domain, with the rest looked up from reference TRBV2 and TRBJ2-2, is EPEVTQTPSHQVTQMGQEVILRCVPISNHLYFYWYRQILGQKVEFLVSFYNNEISEKSEIFDDQFSVERPDGSNFTLKIRSTKLEDSAMYFCASSVTENTGELFFGEGSRLTVL.

The genes are TRBV4-3 and TRBJ1-1; the D is unclear. With 0 bases removed from V and 1 base from J, the gap between germline ends came to 3 bases. CDR3 length: 13 amino acids. Germline lookup yields CDR1 LGHNA and CDR2 YSLEER. The CDR3 sequence: CASSQDRNTEAFF. DNA for the CDR3: TGCGCCAGCAGCCAAGATCGGAACACTGAAGCTTTCTTT.

The rearrangement joins TRBV9 to TRBJ2-3; 10 positions match TRBD2. Germline V lookup: CDR1 SGDLS, CDR2 YYNGEE. V lost 2 bases to trimming and J lost 6 bases; unmatched junction nucleotides: 6. The CDR3 is 15 residues long. The CDR3 spells CASSVTSGKTDTQYF. CDR3 nucleotide sequence: TGTGCCAGCAGCGTTACTAGCGGGAAAACGGATACGCAGTATTTT.

The CDR3 sequence: CASSDSPGTDTQYF. As DNA, the CDR3 is TGTGCCAGTAGCGACAGTCCTGGCACAGATACGCAGTATTTT. The chain links TRBV19 to TRBJ2-3, with D maybe TRBD1 (5 bases). Germline CDR1 LNHDA, CDR2 SQIVND (reference sequence). The CDR3 covers 14 residues. V was clipped by 6 bases and J by 1 base, with 11 bases between them. Combining the CDR3 with reference TRBV19 and TRBJ2-3 gives the whole variable domain DGGITQSPKYLFRKEGQNVTLSCEQNLNHDAMYWYRQDPGQGLRLIYYSQIVNDFQKGDIAEGYSVSREKKESFPLTVTSAQKNPTAFYLCASSDSPGTDTQYFGPGTRLTVL.

Within the sample, this clone is medium-sized. This chain uses TRBV11-2 with TRBJ1-2; unclear D gene. Per the germline V gene, CDR1 is SGHAT and CDR2 is FQNNGV. This CDR3 region has 13 residues. Between the trimmed V and J ends, which lost 3 bases and 4 bases, there was a span of 9 bases. For the CDR3, the DNA is TGTGCCAGCAGCTTGAGCAGGCCCTATGGCTACACCTTC. It translates to CASSLSRPYGYTF.

Comment on this clone: An end of the junction differs from the germline gene, which may be a read error. The rearrangement joins TRBV12-3 or TRBV12-4 to TRBJ1-2, with 7 nucleotides matching TRBD1. This CDR3 comprises 12 residues. In DNA form, the CDR3 reads TGTGCCAGCAGTTTGACCCTCCGGGACAGTCAATTC. Its translation is CASSLTLRDSQF.

J is TRBJ2-3 and V is TRBV19; the match to TRBD2 covers 9 bases. Per germline, CDR1 LNHDA and CDR2 SQIVND (reference sequence). This CDR3 is 16 amino acids long. The J segment lost 2 bases and the V segment lost 2 bases, leaving 5 bases of the junction unmatched. For the CDR3, the DNA is TGTGCCAGTAGTATAAGCGGGAGGTCCCCCACAGATACGCAGTATTTT. As protein: CASSISGRSPTDTQYF. The full variable domain, rest sourced from reference TRBV19 and TRBJ2-3, is DGGITQSPKYLFRKEGQNVTLSCEQNLNHDAMYWYRQDPGQGLRLIYYSQIVNDFQKGDIAEGYSVSREKKESFPLTVTSAQKNPTAFYLCASSISGRSPTDTQYFGPGTRLTVL.

The rearrangement uses TRBV5-1 and TRBJ2-3, with 11 bases matching TRBD2. V lost 2 bases, J lost 2 bases, and 1 base stayed unmatched. CDR3 size: 15 residues. Per germline, CDR1 SGHRS and CDR2 YFSETQ. The CDR3 nucleotides read TGCGCCAGCAGCTTACTAGCGGGGGTCACAGATACGCAGTATTTT. This encodes CASSLLAGVTDTQYF.

The CDR3 DNA is TGTGCCTGGACGGCTTGGGGGGGTTCACCCCTCCACTTT. Its translation: CAWTAWGGSPLHF. The chain uses TRBV30 and TRBJ1-6, with a weak D call TRBD1 (5 bases). The CDR3 totals 13 residues. From germline, CDR1 is GTSNPN and CDR2 SVGIG (reference sequence). The V end was cut by 4 bases, the J end by 9 bases, with 13 bases between.

The chain has TRBV6-5 and TRBJ1-5, with D unresolved. The germline gives CDR1 MNHEY, CDR2 SVGAGI. The V and J ends lost 7 bases and 4 bases respectively, with 11 bases between them. The CDR3 spans 13 residues. CDR3 sequence: CASTSSVNQPQHF. The DNA of the CDR3 is TGTGCCAGCACCTCTTCGGTAAATCAGCCCCAGCATTTT.

The gene calls are TRBV5-4 and TRBJ2-5, with unresolved D. CDR3 length: 14 residues. Germline V gene data show CDR1 as SGHNT and CDR2 as YYREEE (reference sequence). V lost 4 bases to trimming and J lost 3 bases, with 13 bases between them. For the CDR3, the DNA is TGTGCCAGCAGCCCTGACTCAAAAGAAGAGACCCAGTACTTC. It translates to CASSPDSKEETQYF.

The genes are TRBV5-1 and TRBJ2-5; 10 nucleotides line up with TRBD2. The CDR3 extends over 15 amino acids. CDR1 is SGHRS, CDR2 YFSETQ, per germline. After removal of 7 bases from V and 5 bases from J, the junction contained 11 bases not matched to a gene. CDR3 coding DNA: TGCGCCAGCGGTGGGACTAGCGCTCCCGGGGAGACCCAGTACTTC. Amino acid sequence: CASGGTSAPGETQYF.

This chain joins TRBV6-2 or TRBV6-3 and TRBJ2-5; TRBD2 matches 12 bases. J was trimmed by 3 bases and V by 6 bases; bases with no gene match: 5. The CDR3 has 15 amino acids. From germline, CDR1 is MNHEY and CDR2 SVGEGT. This chain's CDR3 is CASSPRLAGEETQYF. The CDR3 nucleotides are TGTGCCAGCAGCCCTCGACTAGCGGGAGAAGAGACCCAGTACTTC.

The genes are TRBV6-6 and TRBJ1-2; D remains ambiguous. Trimming left V 4 bases short and J 4 bases short, with 10 bases between. Germline V CDR1 and CDR2: MNHNY, SVGAGI (reference sequence). The CDR3 has 13 residues. The CDR3 loop reads CASSSPIGYGYTF. The CDR3 DNA is TGTGCCAGCAGTTCCCCGATCGGCTATGGCTACACCTTC.

This clone is a singleton in its sample. V usage is TRBV4-2 and J usage is TRBJ1-2, with TRBD1 matching over 9 bases. Germline assignment: CDR1 LGHNA and CDR2 YNFKEQ. Trimming at V came to 1 base and at J to 5 bases, leaving 8 bases not matched to a gene. This CDR3 spans 16 amino acids. CDR3 nucleotides: TGTGCCAGCAGCCAAGCGGGGACAGGGAGCCTTTATGGCTACACCTTC. Protein product: CASSQAGTGSLYGYTF.

A word on this clone: A read error may account for a junction end that differs from germline. The J gene is TRBJ1-3, the V gene TRBV11-2; D is possibly TRBD1 (6 bases). Germline V gene sequence: CDR1 SGHAT, CDR2 FQNNGV. CDR3 size: 15 residues. The CDR3 here is CASSFTGYSGNTIYF. CDR3 nucleotides: TGTGCCAGCAGCTTTACAGGGTACTCTGGGAACACCATATATTTT.

The chain has TRBV6-6 and TRBJ1-4; TRBD1 matches at 8 bases. This CDR3 has 16 amino acids. Germline lookup yields CDR1 MNHNY and CDR2 SVGAGI (reference sequence). Losses at the gene ends were 2 bases for V and 8 bases for J; bases not matched to a gene: 10. CDR3 in amino acids: CASSYPQGAKGEKLFF. Written as DNA, the CDR3 is TGTGCCAGCAGTTACCCTCAGGGGGCAAAGGGAGAAAAACTGTTTTTT.

The V gene is TRBV7-6, the J gene TRBJ1-4, with 7 nucleotides matching TRBD1. Per the germline V gene, CDR1 is SGHVS and CDR2 is FNYEAQ. The length of the CDR3 is 15 residues. Trimming took 5 bases from V and 8 from J; bases not matched to a gene: 11. The CDR3 bases are TGTGCCAGCAGCGGCCGACAGGGTGGAGGGGAAAAACTGTTTTTT. Translated: CASSGRQGGGEKLFF.

The chain couples TRBV5-6 to TRBJ1-6; D not certain. V lost 0 bases and J 13 bases, leaving 17 bases between the germline ends. Germline loops: CDR1 SGHDT, CDR2 YYEEEE. This CDR3 has 15 residues. CDR3 sequence (DNA): TGTGCCAGCAGCTTGGGGACTCAGTTTTGGGATCCCCTCCACTTT. It codes for CASSLGTQFWDPLHF.